The rows below give T cell receptor beta chains drawn from one sample of a study of shared clonotypes between healthy human individuals. The protocol was immunoSEQ multiplex PCR, while the TCRdb copy is restricted to in-frame clones and leaves out a portion. Of about 2,100,000 clones listed, around 93% are singletons. Specimen: naive CD8+ T cells from PBMCs. The receptors here all came from a man in his late teens or twenties in good health. Some clones in this sample may be carry-over from other donors' samples. Each CDR3 is given with its conserved first and last residue. D genes are given only for firm matches. The size of a clone is reported for some rows only, either as once, few or many, or as a class for expanded clones.

V gene: TRBV7-9
D gene: -
clone size: -
J gene: TRBJ2-3
CDR3 protein: CASSSGTDSLPTDTQYF
CDR3 DNA: TGTGCCAGCAGCTCTGGGACCGACTCTCTCCCCACAGATACGCAGTATTTT

V gene: TRBV29-1
D gene: -
clone size: once
J gene: TRBJ1-2
CDR3 protein: CSVEDREDSGGYTF
CDR3 DNA: TGCAGCGTTGAAGATAGGGAAGACAGTGGGGGCTACACCTTC

V gene: TRBV28
D gene: TRBD1
clone size: -
J gene: TRBJ2-1
CDR3 protein: CASSDYRGNEQFF
CDR3 DNA: TGTGCCAGCAGTGATTACAGGGGAAATGAGCAGTTCTTC

V gene: TRBV7-9
D gene: TRBD2
clone size: once
J gene: TRBJ2-1
CDR3 protein: CASSLASGGTSYNEQFF
CDR3 DNA: TGTGCCAGCAGCTTAGCTAGCGGGGGGACCTCCTACAATGAGCAGTTCTTC

V gene: TRBV6-5
D gene: -
clone size: -
J gene: TRBJ1-2
CDR3 protein: CASSYSSGARAGGYTF
CDR3 DNA: TGTGCCAGCAGTTACTCGAGTGGTGCCAGGGCAGGAGGCTACACCTTC

V gene: TRBV5-4
D gene: TRBD1
clone size: -
J gene: TRBJ1-2
CDR3 protein: CASRLTGGLRGYTF
CDR3 DNA: TGTGCCAGCAGACTAACAGGGGGTCTCCGTGGCTACACCTTC

V gene: TRBV5-5
D gene: -
clone size: -
J gene: TRBJ2-7
CDR3 protein: CASSLLSTAPYEQYF
CDR3 DNA: TGTGCCAGCAGCTTATTATCCACAGCCCCCTACGAGCAGTACTTC

V gene: TRBV5-4
D gene: -
clone size: -
J gene: TRBJ1-1
CDR3 protein: CASSLSIMGEVTEAFF
CDR3 DNA: TGTGCCAGCAGCTTGAGCATCATGGGGGAAGTCACTGAAGCTTTCTTT

V gene: TRBV27
D gene: -
clone size: -
J gene: TRBJ1-5
CDR3 protein: CASRPAPNQPQHF
CDR3 DNA: TGTGCCAGCAGGCCGGCTCCAAATCAGCCCCAGCATTTT

V gene: TRBV7-2
D gene: TRBD1
clone size: once
J gene: TRBJ2-1
CDR3 protein: CASILGTGGRNEQFF
CDR3 DNA: TGTGCCAGCATCCTCGGGACAGGGGGTAGAAATGAGCAGTTCTTC

V gene: TRBV7-8
D gene: -
clone size: -
J gene: TRBJ2-7
CDR3 protein: CASMLEGTSYEQYF
CDR3 DNA: TGTGCCAGCATGCTAGAGGGCACATCCTACGAGCAGTACTTC

V gene: TRBV7-9
D gene: -
clone size: -
J gene: TRBJ2-5
CDR3 protein: CASTPLLDKLDQETQYF
CDR3 DNA: TGTGCCAGCACCCCCCTCTTGGACAAACTCGACCAAGAGACCCAGTACTTC

V gene: TRBV7-3
D gene: -
clone size: -
J gene: TRBJ1-2
CDR3 protein: CASSLTGEALYGYTF
CDR3 DNA: TGTGCCAGCAGCTTAACGGGGGAGGCGCTCTATGGCTACACCTTC

V gene: TRBV4-3
D gene: TRBD1
clone size: -
J gene: TRBJ2-2
CDR3 protein: CASSQLGQGETGELFF
CDR3 DNA: TGCGCCAGCAGCCAACTCGGACAGGGAGAGACCGGGGAGCTGTTTTTT

V gene: TRBV5-1
D gene: TRBD1
clone size: -
J gene: TRBJ2-1
CDR3 protein: CASSPQDRGKNEQFF
CDR3 DNA: TGCGCCAGCAGCCCACAAGACAGGGGAAAGAATGAGCAGTTCTTC

V gene: TRBV7-8
D gene: -
clone size: -
J gene: TRBJ1-1
CDR3 protein: CASRDIPGMDTEAFF
CDR3 DNA: TGTGCCAGCAGAGACATTCCCGGTATGGACACTGAAGCTTTCTTT

V gene: TRBV5-8
D gene: -
clone size: -
J gene: TRBJ2-3
CDR3 protein: CASSLGQNTDTQYF
CDR3 DNA: TGTGCCAGCAGCTTGGGTCAGAACACAGATACGCAGTATTTT

V gene: TRBV27
D gene: TRBD1
clone size: -
J gene: TRBJ1-1
CDR3 protein: CASTPTDRGVWTEAFF
CDR3 DNA: TGTGCCAGCACCCCTACGGACAGGGGGGTATGGACTGAAGCTTTCTTT

V gene: TRBV6-1
D gene: TRBD2
clone size: -
J gene: TRBJ2-1
CDR3 protein: CASIVAGSYNEQFF
CDR3 DNA: TGTGCCAGCATAGTAGCGGGGTCCTACAATGAGCAGTTCTTC

V gene: TRBV19
D gene: -
clone size: -
J gene: TRBJ2-1
CDR3 protein: CASRVLGGAVDEQFF
CDR3 DNA: TGTGCCAGTCGGGTCCTCGGGGGCGCGGTCGATGAGCAGTTCTTC

V gene: TRBV19
D gene: -
clone size: -
J gene: TRBJ1-1
CDR3 protein: CASNGNMNTEAFF
CDR3 DNA: TGTGCCAGTAACGGAAATATGAACACTGAAGCTTTCTTT

V gene: TRBV11-2
D gene: -
clone size: -
J gene: TRBJ2-5
CDR3 protein: CASSRAFGQETQYF
CDR3 DNA: TGTGCCAGCAGTCGGGCCTTTGGCCAAGAGACCCAGTACTTC

V gene: TRBV6-1
D gene: -
clone size: -
J gene: TRBJ1-2
CDR3 protein: CASSEVAVPNYGYTF
CDR3 DNA: TGTGCCAGCAGTGAAGTGGCGGTCCCTAACTATGGCTACACCTTC

V gene: TRBV5-1
D gene: -
clone size: -
J gene: TRBJ2-7
CDR3 protein: CASSLRIPYEQYF
CDR3 DNA: TGCGCCAGCAGCTTGAGAATACCCTACGAGCAGTACTTC